This T cell receptor (beta chain) was documented in a study of blood T cell repertoires in COVID-19. Study-level background: T cells, B-cell-depleted T cells, or PBMCs supplied cDNA or gDNA.

Trimming pared 2 bases from V and 2 bases from J, leaving 9 bases between. The CDR3 totals 15 residues. Germline CDR1 reads KGHSH; CDR2 reads LQKENI. Authors' processing steps: From reference gene primer amplification, estimates of nucleated cell counts were derived. Generated by immunoSEQ multiplex PCR, the TCRdb table keeps only in-frame clones and is missing some. That table supplies the V and J calls and clone size; D and trimming were determined from the DNA. In the table there are some 120,000 clones, approximately 90% of which are singletons. The gene calls are TRBV18 and TRBJ1-4; D gene ambiguous. The clonotype was recovered from a man aged 70-80 years with active or convalescent COVID-19. Sequencing was performed on peripheral blood. The CDR3 here is CASSPMTSTNEKLFF. The CDR3 DNA reads TGTGCCAGCTCACCAATGACATCTACTAATGAAAAACTGTTTTTT.